The 20 T cell receptor beta chains reported below all come from one sample, sequenced in a study of T-cell memory formation after mild COVID-19. Via MiXCR, TCRdb re-called the 5' RACE reads, giving one row per CDR3 protein. This table holds over 500,000 distinct CDR3 sequences, 15% to 20% found once. The source material was PBMCs or a T cell subset sorted from them (not recorded which). These receptors all stem from an adult woman who had mild COVID-19 (a few samples of this study predate the infection). Cell type and time point are not known.

This clonotype was recorded a few times. This chain joins TRBV23-1 and TRBJ2-3; 10 bases fit TRBD1. TRBV23-1 is an ORF for which the function is uncertain. The CDR3 loop spans 15 amino acids. V lost 8 bases, J lost 5 bases, and 10 bases stayed unmatched. The CDR3 region is CASVTGQGLIDTQYF. For the CDR3, the DNA is TGCGCCAGCGTGACGGGACAGGGGCTGATAGATACGCAGTATTTT.

This chain joins TRBV7-9 and TRBJ1-1; D remains ambiguous. CDR1 is SEHNR, CDR2 FQNEAQ, per germline (reference sequence). The CDR3 spans 14 residues. The germline V and J ends were trimmed by 2 bases and 0 bases, with 7 bases remaining between them. The CDR3 here is CASSLFGMNTEAFF. CDR3 bases: TGTGCCAGCAGCTTATTTGGGATGAACACTGAAGCTTTCTTT.

The chain has TRBV7-3 and TRBJ1-1; 9 nucleotides agree with TRBD1. The CDR3 is 13 residues long. The V gene's germline CDR1 is SGHTA and CDR2 FQGTGA. The trim removed 2 bases at V and 8 bases at J, leaving 3 bases unmatched. CDR3 amino acids: CASSLAGTGEAFF. The DNA of the CDR3 is TGTGCCAGCAGCTTAGCCGGGACAGGGGAAGCTTTCTTT.

A few counts support this clonotype. This sequence joins TRBV5-1 and TRBJ2-1, with D hard to call. There are 13 residues in the CDR3. Trimming took off 5 bases at V and 5 bases at J, with 11 bases between the two ends. Germline V CDR1 and CDR2: SGHRS, YFSETQ. The CDR3 DNA sequence: TGCGCCAGCAGAGAGAGGTTGAACAATGAGCAGTTCTTC. Translated: CASRERLNNEQFF.

V gene TRBV5-1 combines with J gene TRBJ2-2, with 8 bases identical to TRBD1. The V and J ends lost 6 bases and 5 bases, in that order; junction bases with no gene match: 6. The CDR3 has 14 residues. Germline CDR1 SGHRS, CDR2 YFSETQ. CDR3 sequence reads: CASTPQGATGELFF. In DNA form, the CDR3 reads TGCGCCAGCACTCCGCAGGGGGCTACCGGGGAGCTGTTTTTT.

Here the CDR3 reads CASSPQVSQETQYF. The CDR3 nucleotides are TGTGCCAGCAGTCCACAAGTCTCCCAAGAGACCCAGTACTTC. The chain has TRBV28 and TRBJ2-5, with D uncertain. Germline CDR1 reads MDHEN; CDR2 reads SYDVKM. The CDR3 totals 14 residues. V was shortened by 5 bases and J by 1 base, with 11 bases between the two germline ends.

This clonotype was seen only a few times. This chain links TRBV7-9 with TRBJ2-3; TRBD2 matches 11 bases. CDR3 length: 19 residues. Per germline, CDR1 SEHNR and CDR2 FQNEAQ (reference sequence). With V trimmed by 4 bases and J by 4 bases, 16 bases remained unmatched. The CDR3 nucleotides are TGTGCCAGCAGCTCTGACCGGAACCTAGCGGGAGGATCCTCAGATACGCAGTATTTT. It specifies CASSSDRNLAGGSSDTQYF.

The J gene is TRBJ1-1, the V gene TRBV20-1, with 7 bases matching TRBD1. V dropped 6 bases and J dropped 7; count of bases not matched to a gene: 8. Per germline, CDR1 DFQATT and CDR2 SNEGSKA (reference sequence). There are 12 residues in the CDR3. The CDR3 DNA is TGCAGTGCCCCCAGGGGGACAGTTGAAGCTTTCTTT. Protein product: CSAPRGTVEAFF.

The chain joins TRBV19 to TRBJ1-2, with D uncertain. V was shortened by 3 bases and J by 5 bases, with 16 bases between the two germline ends. CDR1 and CDR2 from the germline V gene are LNHDA and SQIVND (reference sequence). The CDR3 has 15 amino acids. The CDR3 DNA reads TGTGCCAGTAGTATCGGTCCGGGCGGTAGTTATGGCTACACCTTC. It translates to CASSIGPGGSYGYTF. Together with reference TRBV19 and TRBJ1-2, the CDR3 gives the full variable domain: DGGITQSPKYLFRKEGQNVTLSCEQNLNHDAMYWYRQDPGQGLRLIYYSQIVNDFQKGDIAEGYSVSREKKESFPLTVTSAQKNPTAFYLCASSIGPGGSYGYTFGSGTRLTVV.

The chain couples TRBV29-1 to TRBJ1-2; D remains ambiguous. There are 11 residues in the CDR3. V was pared by 6 bases and J by 4 bases, with 9 bases between. Germline V lookup: CDR1 SQVTM, CDR2 ANQGSEA. The DNA for the CDR3 is TGCAGCGTGCTGGACCTCTATGGCTACACCTTC. It is translated as CSVLDLYGYTF.

This chain connects TRBV7-9 to TRBJ2-5; D perhaps matches TRBD1 (6 bases). The CDR3 length is 14 residues. V dropped 5 bases and J dropped 5 bases, with 15 bases sitting between them. Germline assignment: CDR1 SEHNR and CDR2 FQNEAQ (reference sequence). The CDR3 protein is CASSVGARGETQYF. The CDR3 nucleotides are TGTGCCAGCAGCGTAGGGGCGAGGGGGGAGACCCAGTACTTC.

This clonotype was observed a handful of times. The chain employs TRBV18 and TRBJ1-1, with D unresolved. Germline CDR1 reads KGHSH; CDR2 reads LQKENI. The CDR3 runs to 13 residues. Trimming removed 2 bases from V and 5 bases from J, with 9 bases in between. The CDR3 region has the DNA TGTGCCAGCTCACCAGTCCCGAAAACTGAAGCTTTCTTT. Translated: CASSPVPKTEAFF.

V usage is TRBV24-1 and J usage is TRBJ2-5; 7 bases agree with TRBD1. Germline V gene sequence: CDR1 KGHDR, CDR2 SFDVKD. The CDR3 has 13 residues. V was clipped by 9 bases and J by 5 bases; unmatched bases: 8. The CDR3 coding sequence is TGTGCCACCTCGGACAGGATTCGGGAGACCCAGTACTTC. As protein: CATSDRIRETQYF.

This clonotype turned up a few times. The V call is TRBV9, the J call TRBJ2-2; 8 bases fit TRBD1. The trim removed 3 bases at V and 5 bases at J, leaving 9 bases unmatched. The CDR3 runs 16 residues. The germline V gene encodes CDR1 SGDLS and CDR2 YYNGEE. The CDR3 DNA reads as TGTGCCAGCAGCGGTACAGGGGGGCCGGGAACCGGGGAGCTGTTTTTT. It translates to CASSGTGGPGTGELFF.

This chain connects TRBV18 to TRBJ2-1; D is tentatively TRBD1 or TRBD2 (5 bases each). Germline values: CDR1 KGHSH, CDR2 LQKENI. V dropped 6 bases and J dropped 4 bases, with 13 bases sitting between them. The CDR3 has 14 residues. CDR3 sequence reads: CASSPLGRYNEQFF. The CDR3 nucleotides are TGTGCCAGCTCTCCCCTGGGACGATACAATGAGCAGTTCTTC.

This clonotype was seen only a few times. This chain joins TRBV3-1 and TRBJ2-1; 11 nucleotides match TRBD2. Trimming at V came to 2 bases and at J to 0 bases, leaving 3 bases not matched to a gene. The CDR3 is made up of 17 amino acids. The germline CDR1 and CDR2 sequences are LGHDT and YNNKEL (reference sequence). The CDR3 coding sequence is TGTGCCAGCAGCCAACCTAGCGGGGGGAGCTCCTACAATGAGCAGTTCTTC. This translates into CASSQPSGGSSYNEQFF.

V is TRBV12-3 or TRBV12-4 and J is TRBJ1-2; TRBD1 matches 9 bases. The trim removed 5 bases at V and 7 bases at J, leaving 5 bases unmatched. This CDR3 has 13 residues. As DNA, the CDR3 is TGTGCCAGCAGTGGACAGGGGTTTAGTGGCTACACCTTC. The encoded protein is CASSGQGFSGYTF.

The rearrangement joins TRBV12-3 or TRBV12-4 to TRBJ1-4; D is possibly TRBD1 (5 bases). V shed 1 base and J shed 8 bases, with 8 bases lying between them. CDR3 size: 13 residues. The DNA for the CDR3 is TGTGCCAGCAGTTTAGGCTCAGGGGAAAAACTGTTTTTT. Its translation: CASSLGSGEKLFF.

This clonotype was found a few times. The V call is TRBV6-6, the J call TRBJ2-1, with D maybe TRBD1 (5 bases). Deletions cut 6 bases from V and 5 bases from J, with 14 bases between. The germline V gene has CDR1 MNHNY and CDR2 SVGAGI (reference sequence). The CDR3 totals 14 residues. The CDR3 DNA is TGTGCCAGCAGCCCCTCCAGACAGAACAATGAGCAGTTCTTC. This translates into CASSPSRQNNEQFF.

To note about this clonotype: A much bigger clone sits one base away, suggesting this may be a read error. The chain combines TRBV7-2 with TRBJ2-1, with a tentative D call TRBD2 (5 bases). The CDR3 covers 15 residues. CDR1 and CDR2 (germline): SGHTA, FQGNSA. The CDR3 bases are TGTGCCAGCAGCTTCGGCGGGCCTTCCTACACTGAGCAGTTCTTC. Its protein is CASSFGGPSYTEQFF.